These 21 T cell receptor beta chains came from one sample sequenced in a study of cytomegalovirus exposure and HLA in healthy donors. 13 Jbeta primers and 60 Vbeta primers were used for the PCR. Method: immunoSEQ multiplex PCR; TCRdb's copy keeps in-frame clones and lacks some. The table lists approximately 200,000 clones, 81% of them singletons, with around 2.2% in the top ten. Material for sequencing was PBMCs. The receptors here all came from a woman between 18 and 30 years old in good health and CMV-seropositive.

The chain has TRBV6-1 and TRBJ1-2; D is ambiguous. With 6 bases removed from V and 4 bases from J, the gap between germline ends came to 12 bases. The CDR3 spans 13 residues. Germline CDR1 MNHNS, CDR2 SASEGT. The CDR3 protein is CASRAGAGYGYTF. In DNA, the CDR3 is TGTGCCAGCAGGGCCGGAGCCGGCTATGGCTACACCTTC.

V usage is TRBV27 and J usage is TRBJ2-3, with 9 positions matching TRBD2. The length of the CDR3 is 16 residues. Looked up from germline, CDR1 is MNHEY and CDR2 is SMNVEV (reference sequence). After removal of 1 base from V and 3 bases from J, the junction contained 5 bases not matched to a gene. The CDR3 DNA sequence: TGTGCCAGCAGTTTATACGTTAGCGGGGGAACAGATACGCAGTATTTT. Amino acids: CASSLYVSGGTDTQYF.

The V gene is TRBV28, the J gene TRBJ2-3; TRBD2 is a possible D gene (7 bases). CDR3 length: 15 residues. V lost 4 bases and J 4 bases, leaving 15 bases between the germline ends. From germline, CDR1 is MDHEN and CDR2 SYDVKM. CDR3 in amino acids: CASSSRGAGADTQYF. The CDR3 DNA sequence: TGTGCCAGCAGTTCCCGGGGGGCCGGCGCAGATACGCAGTATTTT.

V gene TRBV4-2 combines with J gene TRBJ1-1; TRBD1 aligns across 11 bases. Per the germline V gene, CDR1 is LGHNA and CDR2 is YNFKEQ. The CDR3 totals 15 residues. V was clipped by 4 bases and J by 6 bases; unmatched bases: 7. Here the CDR3 reads CASSPSGQGDPEAFF. The CDR3 coding sequence is TGTGCCAGCAGCCCCTCGGGACAGGGGGACCCTGAAGCTTTCTTT.

The V and J genes are TRBV2 and TRBJ1-4, with D unclear. Trimming shortened V by 2 bases and J by 7 bases, and 8 bases separated the two germline ends. The CDR3 length is 13 residues. Germline V gene data show CDR1 as SNHLY and CDR2 as FYNNEI. CDR3 coding DNA: TGTGCCAGCAGTGAAAACGAGGGTGAAAAACTGTTTTTT. It codes for CASSENEGEKLFF.

The V gene is TRBV19, the J gene TRBJ2-2, with D possibly TRBD2 on 5 matching bases. The CDR3 has 13 residues. CDR1 is LNHDA and CDR2 is SQIVND in the germline V gene (reference sequence). The V end lost 1 base, the J end lost 6 bases, and 6 bases lay between the germline ends. CDR3: CASSIGRAGELFF. In DNA form, the CDR3 reads TGTGCCAGTAGTATAGGGCGGGCCGGGGAGCTGTTTTTT.

J is TRBJ2-2 and V is TRBV7-9, with 10 bases matching TRBD2. Germline V lookup: CDR1 SEHNR, CDR2 FQNEAQ (reference sequence). J was trimmed by 6 bases and V by 5 bases; bases with no gene match: 9. The CDR3 is 16 amino acids. CDR3 nucleotide sequence: TGTGCCAGCAGCCGACAAAGCGGGGGGGCTTCCGGGGAGCTGTTTTTT. It translates to CASSRQSGGASGELFF.

V is TRBV19 and J is TRBJ1-1, with D unresolved. The CDR3 spans 15 residues. V dropped 6 bases and J dropped 2 bases, with 16 bases sitting between them. The germline V gene has CDR1 LNHDA and CDR2 SQIVND (reference sequence). CDR3 nucleotides: TGTGCCAGTAGCCTTACCACCGGCGGTAACACTGAAGCTTTCTTT. Translating gives CASSLTTGGNTEAFF.

The CDR3 nucleotides read TGTGCCAGCAGCCGGGGTGGCGACACAGATACGCAGTATTTT. This sequence encodes CASSRGGDTDTQYF. The genes are TRBV6-4 and TRBJ2-3, with D perhaps TRBD2 (5 bases). The germline V gene has CDR1 MRHNA and CDR2 SNTAGT. CDR3 length: 14 amino acids. The V end was cut by 6 bases, the J end by 2 bases, with 12 bases between.

The chain employs TRBV12-5 and TRBJ2-5, with 7 bases aligning to TRBD1. The CDR3 consists of 15 residues. The germline V gene has CDR1 LGHNT and CDR2 FRNRAP. J was trimmed by 2 bases and V by 6 bases; bases with no gene match: 9. CDR3 sequence (DNA): TGTGCTAGTGGCCAGGACAGGTTCATTCAAGAGACCCAGTACTTC. Translation gives CASGQDRFIQETQYF.

The chain employs TRBV29-1 and TRBJ1-2, with TRBD1 as a possible D gene (5 bases). CDR3 length: 14 amino acids. Germline values: CDR1 SQVTM, CDR2 ANQGSEA. V lost 1 base and J lost 2, with 11 bases in between. The CDR3 reads CSVEVVRGNYGYTF. The CDR3 DNA follows: TGCAGCGTTGAAGTAGTGCGGGGCAACTATGGCTACACCTTC.

The gene calls are TRBV9 and TRBJ2-5; D may be TRBD1 (6 bases). The CDR3 spans 15 residues. Between the trimmed V and J ends, which lost 2 bases and 1 base, there was a span of 12 bases. Germline V gene sequence: CDR1 SGDLS, CDR2 YYNGEE. The CDR3 sequence is CASSVTGRTQETQYF. Written as DNA, the CDR3 is TGTGCCAGCAGCGTTACAGGGCGGACCCAAGAGACCCAGTACTTC.

V usage is TRBV6-6 and J usage is TRBJ1-4, with a possible D match to TRBD1 (5 bases). The CDR3 length is 15 residues. V shed 5 bases and J shed 4 bases, with 14 bases lying between them. CDR1 MNHNY and CDR2 SVGAGI come from the germline V gene (reference sequence). CDR3 DNA sequence: TGTGCCAGCAGTAATACGGGGGACTTTAATGAAAAACTGTTTTTT. Translating gives CASSNTGDFNEKLFF.

The table lists this clone with a few counts. This rearrangement joins TRBV5-1 to TRBJ2-1, with 10 nucleotides matching TRBD2. The CDR3 totals 16 residues. The J segment lost 6 bases and the V segment lost 0 bases, leaving 6 bases of the junction unmatched. Germline assignment: CDR1 SGHRS and CDR2 YFSETQ. The chain's CDR3 is CASSLARTSGANEQFF. In DNA form, the CDR3 reads TGCGCCAGCAGCTTGGCCCGGACTAGCGGCGCCAATGAGCAGTTCTTC.

The chain joins TRBV5-6 to TRBJ1-2, with TRBD1 matching 7 bases. Germline loops: CDR1 SGHDT, CDR2 YYEEEE. V lost 2 bases and J lost 2; bases outside the gene matches: 6. The CDR3 loop spans 15 amino acids. In DNA form, the CDR3 reads TGTGCCAGCAGCTTTAACGACAGGGTAAACTATGGCTACACCTTC. Translated, it gives CASSFNDRVNYGYTF.

The V call is TRBV6-5, the J call TRBJ1-1; TRBD1 is a possible D gene (5 bases). The CDR3 loop spans 13 amino acids. Per germline, CDR1 MNHEY and CDR2 SVGAGI. Trimming stripped 5 bases from V and 1 base from J, with 8 bases between. The CDR3 here is CASSPTGNTEAFF. CDR3 in DNA: TGTGCCAGCAGTCCCACAGGGAACACTGAAGCTTTCTTT.

The chain links TRBV7-9 to TRBJ1-1; 8 nucleotides match TRBD1. Germline values: CDR1 SEHNR, CDR2 FQNEAQ (reference sequence). Trimming cost V 4 bases and J 7 bases; bases outside gene matches: 5. The CDR3 loop spans 13 amino acids. CDR3 region: CASSSDREREAFF. The DNA for the CDR3 is TGTGCCAGCAGCTCGGACAGGGAGCGTGAAGCTTTCTTT.

The rearrangement uses TRBV5-1 and TRBJ2-1; 8 nucleotides align to TRBD2. V shed 4 bases and J 2 bases; nucleotides not matched to a gene: 5. Per germline, CDR1 SGHRS and CDR2 YFSETQ. The CDR3 spans 15 residues. The CDR3 region has the DNA TGCGCCAGCAGCGCATCGGGGGGGCCCTACAATGAGCAGTTCTTC. This codes for CASSASGGPYNEQFF.

The chain couples TRBV5-4 to TRBJ2-5; the match to TRBD2 covers 7 bases. The germline V gene has CDR1 SGHNT and CDR2 YYREEE (reference sequence). V was pared by 8 bases and J by 3 bases, with 13 bases of the junction left unmatched. The CDR3 spans 15 residues. In DNA, the CDR3 is TGTGCCAGTGGGGGGTGGATGGGGGGGAAAGAGACCCAGTACTTC. Protein sequence: CASGGWMGGKETQYF. The full variable domain, its missing parts supplied by reference TRBV5-4 and TRBJ2-5, is ETGVTQSPTHLIKTRGQQVTLRCSSQSGHNTVSWYQQALGQGPQFIFQYYREEENGRGNFPPRFSGLQFPNYSSELNVNALELDDSALYLCASGGWMGGKETQYFGPGTRLLVL.

The chain has TRBV6-4 and TRBJ1-5; 12 bases map to TRBD1. Per the germline V gene, CDR1 is MRHNA and CDR2 is SNTAGT. The length of the CDR3 is 14 residues. V trimming: 2 bases; J trimming: 7 bases; junction bases outside the gene matches: 0. CDR3 sequence reads: CASSDGTGGQPQHF. CDR3 coding DNA: TGTGCCAGCAGTGACGGGACAGGGGGCCAGCCCCAGCATTTT.

This chain uses TRBV19 with TRBJ2-5; 7 nucleotides line up with TRBD2. Per germline, CDR1 LNHDA and CDR2 SQIVND (reference sequence). The CDR3 has 12 amino acids. V lost 6 bases and J lost 5; bases outside the gene matches: 3. The CDR3 DNA follows: TGTGCCAGTAGGGAGGGAGGGGAGACCCAGTACTTC. Translating it yields CASREGGETQYF.